The 32 T cell receptor beta chains in this list originate from one sample, sequenced in a study of beta chain features in type 1 diabetes. As every portion of the isolated RNA was reverse transcribed, the sequencing read expressed TCRB transcripts. Assay: immunoSEQ multiplex PCR; the TCRdb copy retains only in-frame clones and omits some. The sample has 330,000 or so clones, about 14% seen once. Sequencing was done on a sample of central memory CD4+ T cells from blood. The receptors originated from a man aged 25 to 40 in good health.

The chain employs TRBV11-2 and TRBJ2-3; 8 bases map to TRBD2. The CDR3 runs 16 residues. CDR1 is SGHAT, CDR2 FQNNGV, per germline. J gave up 4 bases and V 5 bases, and 11 bases lay outside the gene matches. CDR3 DNA: TGTGCCAGCAGCAAAGTGCGGGGGGCGAGGGCAGATACGCAGTATTTT. Its translation: CASSKVRGARADTQYF.

This clone has a handful of counts. The rearrangement uses TRBV7-9 and TRBJ2-1; no firm D call. This CDR3 spans 11 amino acids. Germline values: CDR1 SEHNR, CDR2 FQNEAQ (reference sequence). The V end was cut by 5 bases, the J end by 10 bases, with 9 bases between. CDR3 loop: CASSDVGEQFF. CDR3 bases: TGTGCCAGCAGCGACGTGGGAGAGCAGTTCTTC.

The gene calls are TRBV6-5 and TRBJ1-1, with D unclear. The V end was cut by 5 bases, the J end by 8 bases, with 9 bases between. Germline CDR1 and CDR2: MNHEY and SVGAGI. The CDR3 loop spans 11 amino acids. Here the CDR3 DNA reads TGTGCCAGCAGTGGGCAGGCGGAAGCTTTCTTT. It codes for CASSGQAEAFF.

This clone was recorded at least ten times. The chain uses TRBV28 and TRBJ2-3, with 9 bases aligning to TRBD2. The V gene end was trimmed by 5 bases and the J gene end by 6 bases; junction bases not matched to a gene: 12. The germline CDR1 and CDR2 sequences are MDHEN and SYDVKM. This CDR3 spans 16 amino acids. CDR3 region: CASSPMGSGGRDTQYF. The CDR3 DNA reads as TGTGCCAGCAGTCCGATGGGTAGCGGGGGCCGGGATACGCAGTATTTT.

This clone was seen a few times. CDR3 nucleotides: TGTGCCAGCAGCTTCGACAGGGGCAAGCAGTACTTC. The encoded protein is CASSFDRGKQYF. The chain employs TRBV7-9 and TRBJ2-5; 8 positions agree with TRBD1. The CDR3 has 12 residues. V trimming: 3 bases; J trimming: 11 bases; junction bases outside the gene matches: 5. Germline V CDR1 and CDR2: SEHNR, FQNEAQ (reference sequence).

J is TRBJ2-6 and V is TRBV2; no definite D call. Trimming shortened V by 5 bases and J by 0 bases, and 11 bases separated the two germline ends. This CDR3 comprises 16 residues. Germline loops: CDR1 SNHLY, CDR2 FYNNEI. The CDR3 DNA is TGTGCCAGCAGTTACGACCTAAACTCTGGGGCCAACGTCCTGACTTTC. This sequence encodes CASSYDLNSGANVLTF. Using reference TRBV2 and TRBJ2-6 for the parts outside the CDR3, the full variable domain is EPEVTQTPSHQVTQMGQEVILRCVPISNHLYFYWYRQILGQKVEFLVSFYNNEISEKSEIFDDQFSVERPDGSNFTLKIRSTKLEDSAMYFCASSYDLNSGANVLTFGAGSRLTVL.

The chain couples TRBV18 to TRBJ1-3; D unclear. V lost 3 bases, J lost 4 bases, and 16 bases lay in between. The CDR3 runs to 16 residues. Germline V gene lookup returns CDR1 KGHSH and CDR2 LQKENI. As DNA, the CDR3 is TGTGCCAGCTCACCGATATTTCTGGCTCCCGGAAACACCATATATTTT. It translates to CASSPIFLAPGNTIYF.

This clone was observed a few times. The CDR3 reads CASSLPGGRNTQYF. For the CDR3, the DNA is TGTGCCAGCAGCTTGCCAGGGGGACGGAATACGCAGTATTTT. V usage is TRBV5-6 and J usage is TRBJ2-3; 7 nucleotides line up with TRBD1. The V gene's germline CDR1 is SGHDT and CDR2 YYEEEE. This CDR3 comprises 14 residues. The V gene end was trimmed by 1 base and the J gene end by 7 bases; junction bases not matched to a gene: 6.

The chain employs TRBV7-9 and TRBJ2-1; D is ambiguous. Trimming removed 1 base at V and 7 bases at J, with 20 bases between. Germline CDR1 reads SEHNR; CDR2 reads FQNEAQ (reference sequence). This CDR3 comprises 17 residues. CDR3 DNA sequence: TGTGCCAGCAGCTTAGAACACGGCTCCCCCCGCCCTAATGAGCAGTTCTTC. Translating it yields CASSLEHGSPRPNEQFF.

The genes are TRBV2 and TRBJ1-5; TRBD1 might be the D (5 bases). CDR1 and CDR2 (germline): SNHLY, FYNNEI. The length of the CDR3 is 15 residues. V was pared by 6 bases and J by 0 bases, with 12 bases between. The CDR3 region has the DNA TGTGCCAGCAGAGATACAGGATATAGCAATCAGCCCCAGCATTTT. Protein sequence: CASRDTGYSNQPQHF.

This clone was recorded once. This sequence joins TRBV12-5 and TRBJ2-7, with 7 positions matching TRBD2. The CDR3 contains 14 residues. The trim removed 5 bases at V and 0 bases at J, leaving 4 bases unmatched. The germline CDR1 and CDR2 sequences are LGHNT and FRNRAP. In DNA form, the CDR3 reads TGTGCTAGTGGTCCCGGGGGGAGCTCCTACGAGCAGTACGTC. It encodes CASGPGGSSYEQYV.

Concerning this clone: One end of the junction does not line up with germline, which may come from a read error. The genes are TRBV27 and TRBJ1-1; no reliable D call. Germline values: CDR1 MNHEY, CDR2 SMNVEV (reference sequence). The CDR3 is 13 amino acids. The CDR3 coding sequence is TGTGTCAGCAGTTTAATGGCGGACACTGAAGCTTTCTTT. Protein product: CVSSLMADTEAFF.

This clone was recorded many times. The rearrangement links TRBV14 to TRBJ1-2; D is unclear. The CDR3 consists of 13 residues. Germline V CDR1 and CDR2: SGHDN, FVKESK. V was trimmed by 4 bases and J by 0 bases, leaving 6 bases between them. The CDR3 DNA reads TGTGCCAGCAGCCCTGGGACTAACTATGGCTACACCTTC. Translation gives CASSPGTNYGYTF.

In this sample, this clone turned up many times. The chain has TRBV2 and TRBJ2-7; D is unclear. This CDR3 is 11 amino acids long. Trimming pared 8 bases from V and 1 base from J, leaving 6 bases between. Germline lookup yields CDR1 SNHLY and CDR2 FYNNEI. The CDR3 sequence: CASGDSYEQYF. The CDR3 nucleotides read TGTGCCAGCGGGGATTCCTACGAGCAGTACTTC.

This clone was seen more than once but under ten times. The chain recombines TRBV11-3 with TRBJ2-2; TRBD1 agrees at 7 bases. V shed 5 bases and J 5 bases; nucleotides not matched to a gene: 5. Germline-derived CDR1 and CDR2 are SGHNT and YENEEA. The CDR3 is made up of 14 amino acids. The CDR3 region is CASSPGTVTGELFF. CDR3 nucleotide sequence: TGTGCCAGCAGCCCCGGGACAGTGACCGGGGAGCTGTTTTTT.

This clone was seen a handful of times. The gene calls are TRBV7-9 and TRBJ2-1; D remains ambiguous. The V gene lost 5 bases and the J gene lost 9 bases, with 11 bases spanning the gap. Germline V CDR1 and CDR2: SEHNR, FQNEAQ (reference sequence). CDR3 length: 12 amino acids. The chain's CDR3 is CASSNRVLEQFF. Written as DNA, the CDR3 is TGTGCCAGCAGCAACCGGGTGCTTGAGCAGTTCTTC.

As concerns this clone: This sequence may be a read error, since a much larger clone differs from it by one base. V gene TRBV5-4 combines with J gene TRBJ1-1, with 10 bases that match TRBD1. V was pared by 4 bases and J by 7 bases, with 1 base of the junction left unmatched. The germline CDR1 and CDR2 sequences are SGHNT and YYREEE (reference sequence). CDR3 length: 12 residues. The chain's CDR3 is CASSRTGGEAFF. The CDR3, as DNA: TGTGCCAGCAGCCGGACAGGGGGTGAAGCTTTCTTT.

The V call is TRBV10-3, the J call TRBJ2-7; D remains ambiguous. There are 11 residues in the CDR3. Trimming shortened V by 11 bases and J by 6 bases, and 14 bases separated the two germline ends. Germline V CDR1 and CDR2: ENHRY, SYGVKD. The CDR3 nucleotides read TGTGCCTCCCGGCAGGCCGGCGAGCAGTACTTC. Translation gives CASRQAGEQYF.

The chain combines TRBV11-2 with TRBJ1-1, with D perhaps matching TRBD1 (5 bases). V dropped 5 bases and J dropped 10 bases, with 20 bases sitting between them. CDR3 length: 14 residues. CDR1 SGHAT and CDR2 FQNNGV come from the germline V gene. The CDR3 nucleotides are TGTGCCAGCAGCGTAGGGACTCTCGAAAAGGGAGCTTTCTTT. It encodes CASSVGTLEKGAFF.

The table lists this clone with a few counts. CDR3 sequence: CASSRRSTSGGLNIQYF. The CDR3 DNA reads as TGTGCCAGCAGCCGCAGATCGACTAGCGGGGGGTTGAACATTCAGTACTTC. The chain has TRBV5-4 and TRBJ2-4; 13 positions agree with TRBD2. The CDR3 length is 17 residues. The ends lost 4 bases at V and 7 bases at J; junction bases unmatched: 11. Germline CDR1 and CDR2: SGHNT and YYREEE (reference sequence).

The rearrangement links TRBV5-7 to TRBJ2-7; D is possibly TRBD1 or TRBD2 (5 bases each). TRBV5-7 is given ORF status, its function remaining uncertain. The CDR3 is made up of 13 amino acids. The CDR3 loop is CASSLRGPATSSV. As DNA, the CDR3 is TGTGCCAGCAGCTTAAGGGGACCAGCGACATCGTCGGTC.

This clone has more than one count but fewer than ten. The genes are TRBV7-8 and TRBJ2-1; 10 nucleotides line up with TRBD2. Germline V gene sequence: CDR1 SGHVS, CDR2 FQNEAQ. The V and J ends lost 7 bases and 3 bases, in that order; junction bases with no gene match: 3. The CDR3 length is 14 residues. CDR3 nucleotide sequence: TGTGCCAGCACAACTAGCGGGGTCTACAATGAGCAGTTCTTC. Amino acid sequence: CASTTSGVYNEQFF.

This clone was recorded a few times. The chain is built from TRBV7-2 and TRBJ1-5; 7 bases agree with TRBD1. This CDR3 is 15 amino acids long. Germline V lookup: CDR1 SGHTA, CDR2 FQGNSA. Trimming cost V 3 bases and J 6 bases; bases outside gene matches: 8. The CDR3, as DNA: TGTGCCAGCAGCTTGGGACTACAGGGGACTCAGCCCCAGCATTTT. It codes for CASSLGLQGTQPQHF.

This clone has a handful of counts. This chain links TRBV6-1 with TRBJ2-6; 7 nucleotides align to TRBD1. The CDR3 loop spans 15 amino acids. V lost 5 bases to trimming and J lost 2 bases; unmatched junction nucleotides: 3. Per germline, CDR1 MNHNS and CDR2 SASEGT. Here the CDR3 DNA reads TGTGCCAGCAGTACCGGGACAGCTGGGGCCAACGTCCTGACTTTC. Amino acids: CASSTGTAGANVLTF.

J is TRBJ1-6 and V is TRBV11-3; perhaps TRBD1 as D (6 bases). Trimming pared 5 bases from V and 5 bases from J, leaving 13 bases between. Germline CDR1 reads SGHNT; CDR2 reads YENEEA. The CDR3 totals 15 residues. CDR3 bases: TGTGCCAGCAGCGCTACAGGGTCGGATAATTCACCCCTCCACTTT. Protein product: CASSATGSDNSPLHF. The whole variable domain, filled in from reference TRBV11-3 and TRBJ1-6, reads EAGVVQSPRYKIIEKKQPVAFWCNPISGHNTLYWYLQNLGQGPELLIRYENEEAVDDSQLPKDRFSAERLKGVDSTLKIQPAELGDSAVYLCASSATGSDNSPLHFGNGTRLTVT.

There are many counts of this clone. Different DNA sequences within this sample yield the same CDR3. The chain uses TRBV18 and TRBJ2-7; TRBD1 matches at 7 bases. CDR3 length: 13 residues. Germline V gene sequence: CDR1 KGHSH, CDR2 LQKENI. Trimming at V came to 6 bases and at J to 0 bases, leaving 2 bases not matched to a gene. CDR3 region: CASSRQGSYEQYF. The CDR3 DNA reads as TGTGCCAGCTCCCGACAGGGCTCCTACGAGCAGTACTTC.

There are a few counts of this clone. The chain combines TRBV27 with TRBJ2-7, with unresolved D. V lost 5 bases and J 4 bases, leaving 12 bases between the germline ends. The CDR3 covers 13 residues. CDR1 is MNHEY and CDR2 is SMNVEV in the germline V gene (reference sequence). The CDR3 spells CASSPHREYEQYV. In DNA, the CDR3 is TGTGCCAGCAGTCCGCACCGAGAGTACGAGCAGTACGTC.

This clone has a handful of counts. V usage is TRBV15 and J usage is TRBJ1-3, with a possible D match to TRBD1 (6 bases). The CDR3 length is 17 residues. Per germline, CDR1 LNHNV and CDR2 YYDKDF (reference sequence). The V gene lost 0 bases and the J gene lost 2 bases, with 14 bases spanning the gap. The CDR3 DNA reads TGTGCCACCAGCAGAGATCTCGGGGGGCAGGCTGGAAACACCATATATTTT. This sequence encodes CATSRDLGGQAGNTIYF.

The chain uses TRBV7-2 and TRBJ1-5, with a possible D match to TRBD1 (5 bases). CDR1 is SGHTA, CDR2 FQGNSA, per germline. The CDR3 runs 15 residues. V dropped 5 bases and J dropped 4 bases, with 15 bases sitting between them. CDR3 bases: TGTGCCAGCAGCCCGCAGGGTCTTGCAAATCAGCCCCAGCATTTT. Translation gives CASSPQGLANQPQHF.

This clone was seen more than once but under ten times. A junction boundary mismatches the germline segment, possibly from a read error. The rearrangement links TRBV6-5 to TRBJ2-7, with D tentatively TRBD1 or TRBD2 (5 bases each). The CDR3 runs 13 residues. Germline CDR1 reads MNHEY; CDR2 reads SVGAGI. Written as DNA, the CDR3 is TGTGCCATCAGTGCGCTGGGGGCCTACGAGCAGTACTTC. It specifies CAISALGAYEQYF.

The CDR3 region is CASNYRAICTF. In nucleotides, the CDR3 is TGCGCCAGCAATTACAGGGCCATCTGCACCTTC. V usage is TRBV10-1 and J usage is TRBJ1-2; tentative D call: TRBD1 (6 bases). This CDR3 contains 11 residues. Germline loops: CDR1 WNHNN, CDR2 SYGVQD (reference sequence). Trimming shortened V by 7 bases and J by 13 bases, and 16 bases separated the two germline ends.

This chain uses TRBV11-3 with TRBJ1-6; D not resolved. V was clipped by 3 bases and J by 8 bases, with 5 bases between them. Germline V gives CDR1 SGHNT, CDR2 YENEEA. The length of the CDR3 is 12 residues. The CDR3 bases are TGTGCCAGCAGCTTCGGGGATTCACCCCTCCACTTT. It codes for CASSFGDSPLHF.